These T cell receptor beta chains were read from a single sample in a study of radiotherapy plus CTLA-4 blockade in lung cancer. Method: immunoSEQ multiplex PCR; TCRdb's copy keeps in-frame clones and lacks some. The table lists fewer than 85,000 clones, about 88% of them singletons. The starting material was peripheral blood, obtained from a patient treated with radiotherapy plus ipilimumab. These TCRs come from a human donor with non-small cell lung cancer who had stable disease on radiotherapy plus ipilimumab. Each CDR3 is given with its conserved first and last residue. A D gene is named only where the DNA matches it firmly. A clone size is listed for some rows: how often the clone was seen (once, few, many), or a class if it is expanded.

CDR3 DNA: TGTGCCAGCAGCGCTTTAACAGGGCGGAACACCATATATTTT
CDR3 protein: CASSALTGRNTIYF
V gene: TRBV11-2
J gene: TRBJ1-3
CDR3 length: 14
D gene: .
clone size: .

CDR3 DNA: TGTGCCAGCAGTTTAGTCGGGAAAGGCACAGATACGCAGTATTTT
CDR3 protein: CASSLVGKGTDTQYF
V gene: TRBV28
J gene: TRBJ2-3
CDR3 length: 15
D gene: .
clone size: .

CDR3 DNA: TGTGCCAGCATTGGCCTAGCGGGAGTCAACAATGAGCAGTTCTTC
CDR3 protein: CASIGLAGVNNEQFF
V gene: TRBV2
J gene: TRBJ2-1
CDR3 length: 15
D gene: TRBD2
clone size: .

CDR3 DNA: TGTGCCAGTAGTCCAAGGCAACAACTGAACACTGAAGCTTTCTTT
CDR3 protein: CASSPRQQLNTEAFF
V gene: TRBV19
J gene: TRBJ1-1
CDR3 length: 15
D gene: .
clone size: .

CDR3 DNA: TGTGCCAGCACCTCCCAACCAAACAGGGATGCCTACGAGCAGTACTTC
CDR3 protein: CASTSQPNRDAYEQYF
V gene: TRBV7-3
J gene: TRBJ2-7
CDR3 length: 16
D gene: .
clone size: once

CDR3 DNA: TGTGCCAGCAGCTCTAGCGGGGGGTTGGAGACCCAGTACTTC
CDR3 protein: CASSSSGGLETQYF
V gene: TRBV7-2
J gene: TRBJ2-5
CDR3 length: 14
D gene: TRBD2
clone size: .

CDR3 DNA: TGTGCCAGCTCACTCGACAGGAACACTGAAGCTTTCTTT
CDR3 protein: CASSLDRNTEAFF
V gene: TRBV18
J gene: TRBJ1-1
CDR3 length: 13
D gene: .
clone size: .

CDR3 DNA: TGCGCCAGCAGTGAAAAAGGTTATGGCTACACCTTC
CDR3 protein: CASSEKGYGYTF
V gene: TRBV10-2
J gene: TRBJ1-2
CDR3 length: 12
D gene: .
clone size: .

CDR3 DNA: TGTGCCAGCGCTAAGGGCAGCGGGGGGAGGGATGAGCAGTTCTTC
CDR3 protein: CASAKGSGGRDEQFF
V gene: TRBV19
J gene: TRBJ2-1
CDR3 length: 15
D gene: TRBD2
clone size: few

CDR3 DNA: TGTGCCAGCTCACTGGGACTAGCGAAAGAGCAGTTCTTC
CDR3 protein: CASSLGLAKEQFF
V gene: TRBV18
J gene: TRBJ2-1
CDR3 length: 13
D gene: TRBD2
clone size: .

CDR3 DNA: TGTGCCAGCAGCTATCCGGCGGGGGACGAGCAGTACTTC
CDR3 protein: CASSYPAGDEQYF
V gene: TRBV5-4
J gene: TRBJ2-7
CDR3 length: 13
D gene: TRBD2
clone size: .

CDR3 DNA: TGTGCCAGCAGCGCGCCGTACAGGGAGGTAGGGAACACTGAAGCTTTCTTT
CDR3 protein: CASSAPYREVGNTEAFF
V gene: TRBV21-1
J gene: TRBJ1-1
CDR3 length: 17
D gene: .
clone size: .

CDR3 DNA: TGTGCCAGCAGCACTCTGCTGCGGGATACGCAGTATTTT
CDR3 protein: CASSTLLRDTQYF
V gene: TRBV4-2
J gene: TRBJ2-3
CDR3 length: 13
D gene: .
clone size: few

CDR3 DNA: TGTGCCAGCAGCGTTTCCGACGGGGGATCTGGAAACACCATATATTTT
CDR3 protein: CASSVSDGGSGNTIYF
V gene: TRBV9
J gene: TRBJ1-3
CDR3 length: 16
D gene: .
clone size: .

CDR3 DNA: TGCGCCAGCAGCTTGGCCGACAGGGGAAACTATGGCTACACCTTC
CDR3 protein: CASSLADRGNYGYTF
V gene: TRBV5-1
J gene: TRBJ1-2
CDR3 length: 15
D gene: TRBD1
clone size: .

CDR3 DNA: TGTGCCAGTAGTATCGGGGAGGGCGCTAATGAAAAACTGTTTTTT
CDR3 protein: CASSIGEGANEKLFF
V gene: TRBV19
J gene: TRBJ1-4
CDR3 length: 15
D gene: .
clone size: .

CDR3 DNA: TGTGCCAGCAGTGCGGGGACAGGGGGCGAGCAGCCCCAGCATTTT
CDR3 protein: CASSAGTGGEQPQHF
V gene: TRBV6-1
J gene: TRBJ1-5
CDR3 length: 15
D gene: TRBD1
clone size: .

CDR3 DNA: TGTGCCAGCAGTCAAAAGGGGGGACAGGGGTCTGACGAGCAGTACTTC
CDR3 protein: CASSQKGGQGSDEQYF
V gene: TRBV6-6
J gene: TRBJ2-7
CDR3 length: 16
D gene: TRBD1
clone size: .

CDR3 DNA: TGTGCCAGCAGCGCTTATTCACCCCTCCACTTT
CDR3 protein: CASSAYSPLHF
V gene: TRBV2
J gene: TRBJ1-6
CDR3 length: 11
D gene: .
clone size: .

CDR3 DNA: TGTGCCAGCAGCTCACAGCCGGCTCGGTATAATTCACCCCTCCACTTT
CDR3 protein: CASSSQPARYNSPLHF
V gene: TRBV5-6
J gene: TRBJ1-6
CDR3 length: 16
D gene: .
clone size: .

CDR3 DNA: TGCGCCAGCAAGGGGCAGCCGACCTACGAGCAGTACTTC
CDR3 protein: CASKGQPTYEQYF
V gene: TRBV10-2
J gene: TRBJ2-7
CDR3 length: 13
D gene: .
clone size: few

CDR3 DNA: TGTGCCACTCAACAGGGGCCTGTAGCCAAAAACATTCAGTACTTC
CDR3 protein: CATQQGPVAKNIQYF
V gene: TRBV10-3
J gene: TRBJ2-4
CDR3 length: 15
D gene: TRBD1
clone size: .

CDR3 DNA: TGTGCCAGCAGTGAGGCGAGCTCTGGGGCCAACGTCCTGACTTTC
CDR3 protein: CASSEASSGANVLTF
V gene: TRBV6-1
J gene: TRBJ2-6
CDR3 length: 15
D gene: .
clone size: .

CDR3 DNA: TGTGCCAGCGCCCGGGTAGCGGGGGGCAACACAGATACGCAGTATTTT
CDR3 protein: CASARVAGGNTDTQYF
V gene: TRBV27
J gene: TRBJ2-3
CDR3 length: 16
D gene: TRBD2
clone size: .

CDR3 DNA: TGTGCCAGCAGTTTATCGGTAGGGTACGAGCAGTACTTC
CDR3 protein: CASSLSVGYEQYF
V gene: TRBV27
J gene: TRBJ2-7
CDR3 length: 13
D gene: .
clone size: .

CDR3 DNA: TGCAGCGTTGAGGACGGGACAGGGAAAGAGACCCAGTACTTC
CDR3 protein: CSVEDGTGKETQYF
V gene: TRBV29-1
J gene: TRBJ2-5
CDR3 length: 14
D gene: TRBD1
clone size: .

CDR3 DNA: TGCAGCGTTGGAGGGGGCTTGAACACTGAAGCTTTCTTT
CDR3 protein: CSVGGGLNTEAFF
V gene: TRBV29-1
J gene: TRBJ1-1
CDR3 length: 13
D gene: TRBD1
clone size: .

CDR3 DNA: TGTGCCAGCAGCTTAGGGAGTCTGGTCGGGGAGCTGTTTTTT
CDR3 protein: CASSLGSLVGELFF
V gene: TRBV7-2
J gene: TRBJ2-2
CDR3 length: 14
D gene: .
clone size: .

CDR3 DNA: TGTGCCAGCAGGCGGGACAGGGTAAATGAGCAGTTCTTC
CDR3 protein: CASRRDRVNEQFF
V gene: TRBV2
J gene: TRBJ2-1
CDR3 length: 13
D gene: TRBD1
clone size: once

CDR3 DNA: TGTGCCAGCTCACCCTTCGGGCGGGTGGACACCGGGGAGCTGTTTTTT
CDR3 protein: CASSPFGRVDTGELFF
V gene: TRBV18
J gene: TRBJ2-2
CDR3 length: 16
D gene: .
clone size: .

CDR3 DNA: TGTGCCAGCTCAACATCTCTCCCGGGACTATCCTCCTACGAGCAGTACTTC
CDR3 protein: CASSTSLPGLSSYEQYF
V gene: TRBV18
J gene: TRBJ2-7
CDR3 length: 17
D gene: TRBD2
clone size: .

CDR3 DNA: TGCAGTGCTAGGGCGGGGGAGCTGTTTTTT
CDR3 protein: CSARAGELFF
V gene: TRBV20-1
J gene: TRBJ2-2
CDR3 length: 10
D gene: .
clone size: .

CDR3 DNA: TGTGCCAGCAGCTCAGTATGGGGGACGGGTGTAAGCAATCAGCCCCAGCATTTT
CDR3 protein: CASSSVWGTGVSNQPQHF
V gene: TRBV11-2
J gene: TRBJ1-5
CDR3 length: 18
D gene: .
clone size: .

CDR3 DNA: TGTGCCAGCTCACCACTGGACCTCTCACCCCTCCACTTT
CDR3 protein: CASSPLDLSPLHF
V gene: TRBV18
J gene: TRBJ1-6
CDR3 length: 13
D gene: .
clone size: .

CDR3 DNA: TGTGCCAGCAGATCTACAGGGGGCCGGGTAGATACGCAGTATTTT
CDR3 protein: CASRSTGGRVDTQYF
V gene: TRBV13
J gene: TRBJ2-3
CDR3 length: 15
D gene: TRBD1
clone size: .

CDR3 DNA: TGTGCCAGCAGCTTAGGGGACAGGGTAACCGGGGAGCTGTTTTTT
CDR3 protein: CASSLGDRVTGELFF
V gene: TRBV11-2
J gene: TRBJ2-2
CDR3 length: 15
D gene: TRBD1
clone size: once

CDR3 DNA: TGTGCCTGGAGTGGAGCGGGACTCCCGCAAGAGACCCAGTACTTC
CDR3 protein: CAWSGAGLPQETQYF
V gene: TRBV30
J gene: TRBJ2-5
CDR3 length: 15
D gene: TRBD2
clone size: .

CDR3 DNA: TGCAGCGTGCGACCTAAGAGGGGGGTGAAATCCGATACGCAGTATTTT
CDR3 protein: CSVRPKRGVKSDTQYF
V gene: TRBV29-1
J gene: TRBJ2-3
CDR3 length: 16
D gene: .
clone size: .

CDR3 DNA: TGTGCCAGCAGCAGATATGACAGGGGGCGAAACTATGGCTACACCTTC
CDR3 protein: CASSRYDRGRNYGYTF
V gene: TRBV21-1
J gene: TRBJ1-2
CDR3 length: 16
D gene: .
clone size: .

CDR3 DNA: TGTGCCAGCAGGGGACAGGGGGCTTCTGGAAACACCATATATTTT
CDR3 protein: CASRGQGASGNTIYF
V gene: TRBV28
J gene: TRBJ1-3
CDR3 length: 15
D gene: TRBD1
clone size: .

CDR3 DNA: TGTGCCAGCAGCTTACCCGTCAGGGGGCCTGGTGAAAAACTGTTTTTT
CDR3 protein: CASSLPVRGPGEKLFF
V gene: TRBV5-8
J gene: TRBJ1-4
CDR3 length: 16
D gene: TRBD1
clone size: .

CDR3 DNA: TGTGCCAGCAGCTTACCCCCCCAGCCAGATACGCAGTATTTT
CDR3 protein: CASSLPPQPDTQYF
V gene: TRBV7-9
J gene: TRBJ2-3
CDR3 length: 14
D gene: .
clone size: .

CDR3 DNA: TGTGCCACGGGCAGAGCGAACACCGGGGAGCTGTTTTTT
CDR3 protein: CATGRANTGELFF
V gene: TRBV2
J gene: TRBJ2-2
CDR3 length: 13
D gene: .
clone size: .

CDR3 DNA: TGTGCCAGCAGTAGGGGGGGATCCTACAATGAGCAGTTCTTC
CDR3 protein: CASSRGGSYNEQFF
V gene: TRBV6-5
J gene: TRBJ2-1
CDR3 length: 14
D gene: .
clone size: .

CDR3 DNA: TGTGCCAGCAGCTTACAAACCGCCGGGACAGGGTACGAGCAGTACTTC
CDR3 protein: CASSLQTAGTGYEQYF
V gene: TRBV7-3
J gene: TRBJ2-7
CDR3 length: 16
D gene: TRBD1
clone size: .

CDR3 DNA: TGTGCCAGTAGTATTGAGGGTGGGGAGCTGTTTTTT
CDR3 protein: CASSIEGGELFF
V gene: TRBV19
J gene: TRBJ2-2
CDR3 length: 12
D gene: .
clone size: .

CDR3 DNA: TGTGCCAGCAGCTTAACGGCGGGAGTATCAGATACGCAGTATTTT
CDR3 protein: CASSLTAGVSDTQYF
V gene: TRBV7-9
J gene: TRBJ2-3
CDR3 length: 15
D gene: TRBD2
clone size: .

CDR3 DNA: TGTGCCAGTAGTAGAGGGGGGAGCACAGATACGCAGTATTTT
CDR3 protein: CASSRGGSTDTQYF
V gene: TRBV19
J gene: TRBJ2-3
CDR3 length: 14
D gene: .
clone size: .

CDR3 DNA: TGTGCCAGCAGCGAGGACAGACTTAGCAATCAGCCCCAGCATTTT
CDR3 protein: CASSEDRLSNQPQHF
V gene: TRBV7-9
J gene: TRBJ1-5
CDR3 length: 15
D gene: .
clone size: .

CDR3 DNA: TGTGCCAGCAGCGTAGAACAAACGCCAGCTAACTATGGCTACACCTTC
CDR3 protein: CASSVEQTPANYGYTF
V gene: TRBV9
J gene: TRBJ1-2
CDR3 length: 16
D gene: .
clone size: .

CDR3 DNA: TGTGCCTGGAGTGTCGATCAATTTGCTTTTCAAAGCTCTGGAAACACCATATATTTT
CDR3 protein: CAWSVDQFAFQSSGNTIYF
V gene: TRBV30
J gene: TRBJ1-3
CDR3 length: 19
D gene: .
clone size: .

CDR3 DNA: TGTGCCAGCAGCGCCGGGACCCAGGGAGAAAAACTGTTTTTT
CDR3 protein: CASSAGTQGEKLFF
V gene: TRBV9
J gene: TRBJ1-4
CDR3 length: 14
D gene: .
clone size: .

CDR3 DNA: TGTGCCAGCAGAACGGTTGGACGATACGAGCAGTACTTC
CDR3 protein: CASRTVGRYEQYF
V gene: TRBV6-5
J gene: TRBJ2-7
CDR3 length: 13
D gene: .
clone size: once

CDR3 DNA: TGTGCCAGCAGCAGAGACAGAACTAACTATGGCTACACCTTC
CDR3 protein: CASSRDRTNYGYTF
V gene: TRBV11-2
J gene: TRBJ1-2
CDR3 length: 14
D gene: .
clone size: .

CDR3 DNA: TGTGCCAGCAGTGACTGGAGCACCGGGGAGCTGTTTTTT
CDR3 protein: CASSDWSTGELFF
V gene: TRBV6-4
J gene: TRBJ2-2
CDR3 length: 13
D gene: .
clone size: .

CDR3 DNA: TGTGCCAGCAGCCAAGATCTTAGCGGTACCTACAATGAGCAGTTCTTC
CDR3 protein: CASSQDLSGTYNEQFF
V gene: TRBV4-2
J gene: TRBJ2-1
CDR3 length: 16
D gene: .
clone size: .

CDR3 DNA: TGCGCCAGCAGCCAAGATCTAGCGCTAAGCACAGATACGCAGTATTTT
CDR3 protein: CASSQDLALSTDTQYF
V gene: TRBV4-1
J gene: TRBJ2-3
CDR3 length: 16
D gene: .
clone size: .

CDR3 DNA: TGTGCCAGCTCACCGGGACAGGGGGCTGTCTACACCTTC
CDR3 protein: CASSPGQGAVYTF
V gene: TRBV18
J gene: TRBJ1-2
CDR3 length: 13
D gene: TRBD1
clone size: once

CDR3 DNA: TGTGCCAGCAGTTTACAAGCGGGGGCCGGCTACACCTTC
CDR3 protein: CASSLQAGAGYTF
V gene: TRBV28
J gene: TRBJ1-2
CDR3 length: 13
D gene: .
clone size: .